This is a list of T cell receptor beta chains from one sample in a study of OX40 agonist ivuxolimab in advanced cancers. Assay: immunoSEQ multiplex PCR; the TCRdb copy retains only in-frame clones and omits some. This table holds tens of thousands of clones, 76% found once. The starting material was CD4+ or CD8+ T cells sorted from blood, obtained in a trial of the OX40 agonist ivuxolimab. The receptors originated from an adult with an advanced solid tumor such as melanoma, head and neck, liver or kidney cancer. Both conserved end residues are part of each CDR3.

V gene: TRBV27; J gene: TRBJ2-1; CDR3 protein: CASKQRQGVASEQFF
V gene: TRBV11-3; J gene: TRBJ2-3; CDR3 protein: CASSSIAGLVTDTQYF
V gene: TRBV5-8; J gene: TRBJ2-3; CDR3 protein: CASSLGRTRGTSDTQYF
V gene: TRBV5-4; J gene: TRBJ2-5; CDR3 protein: CASSLAGGMETQYF
V gene: TRBV27; J gene: TRBJ1-2; CDR3 protein: CASSLYFGQGALGYTF
V gene: TRBV4-1; J gene: TRBJ2-7; CDR3 protein: CASSQGDRRSYEQYF
V gene: TRBV30; J gene: TRBJ2-7; CDR3 protein: CAWRGGGGEQYF
V gene: TRBV7-2; J gene: TRBJ2-5; CDR3 protein: CASSLHRNQYQETQYF
V gene: TRBV19; J gene: TRBJ1-1; CDR3 protein: CASAPLRVNTEAFF
V gene: TRBV6-1; J gene: TRBJ2-3; CDR3 protein: CASSVGQGAADTQYF
V gene: TRBV20-1; J gene: TRBJ2-1; CDR3 protein: CSARSLNEQFF
V gene: TRBV11-2; J gene: TRBJ2-7; CDR3 protein: CASSGPQGRSFEQYF
V gene: TRBV19; J gene: TRBJ1-5; CDR3 protein: CASSPEGASNQPQHF
V gene: TRBV5-4; J gene: TRBJ2-7; CDR3 protein: CASSLGQARSEQYF
V gene: TRBV27; J gene: TRBJ1-4; CDR3 protein: CASRHGQELNEKLFF
V gene: TRBV5-4; J gene: TRBJ2-7; CDR3 protein: CASSLGGTASSYEQYF
V gene: TRBV7-2; J gene: TRBJ2-5; CDR3 protein: CASSLVGAGQETQYF
V gene: TRBV4-1; J gene: TRBJ1-2; CDR3 protein: CASSQEASANYGYTF
V gene: TRBV7-3; J gene: TRBJ2-2; CDR3 protein: CASSSQGTVTGELFF
V gene: TRBV20-1; J gene: TRBJ2-7; CDR3 protein: CSASRGVEQYF
V gene: TRBV18; J gene: TRBJ2-7; CDR3 protein: CASSRDGKSSYEQYF
V gene: TRBV19; J gene: TRBJ2-5; CDR3 protein: CASSGRGTVLVEQYF
V gene: TRBV6-4; J gene: TRBJ1-1; CDR3 protein: CASSAAENTEAFF
V gene: TRBV18; J gene: TRBJ2-1; CDR3 protein: CASSPPNPGQGYNEQFF
V gene: TRBV6-5; J gene: TRBJ2-5; CDR3 protein: CASSRGRVQETQYF
V gene: TRBV30; J gene: TRBJ2-4; CDR3 protein: CAWSVQGGIQYF
V gene: TRBV9; J gene: TRBJ2-1; CDR3 protein: CASSVRGAGEEQFF
V gene: TRBV9; J gene: TRBJ2-1; CDR3 protein: CASSVDETSGGASYNEQFF